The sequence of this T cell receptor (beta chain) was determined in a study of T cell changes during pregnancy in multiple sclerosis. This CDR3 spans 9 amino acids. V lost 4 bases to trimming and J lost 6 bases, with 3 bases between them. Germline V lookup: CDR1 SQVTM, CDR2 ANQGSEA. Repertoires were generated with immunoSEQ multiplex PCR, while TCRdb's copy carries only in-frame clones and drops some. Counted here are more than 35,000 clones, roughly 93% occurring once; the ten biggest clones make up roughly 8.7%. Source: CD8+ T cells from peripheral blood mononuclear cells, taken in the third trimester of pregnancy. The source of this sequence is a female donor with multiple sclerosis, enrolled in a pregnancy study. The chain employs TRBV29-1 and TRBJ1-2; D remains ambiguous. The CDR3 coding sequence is TGCAGCGTTGCGGATGGCTACACCTTC. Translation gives CSVADGYTF.